The rows below give T cell receptor beta chains drawn from one sample of a study of cytomegalovirus exposure and HLA in healthy donors. Sequenced by immunoSEQ multiplex PCR; TCRdb stores in-frame clones only, minus some. The data hold 150,000 or so clones, with just under 75% observed a single time. Material: PBMCs. These receptors came from a woman between 18 and 30 years old in good health and CMV-seronegative. CDR3s include the opening cysteine and the closing phenylalanine or tryptophan. The D gene is left open where the match is weak. Only some rows state a clone size, as once, few, many or a class for expanded clones.

D gene | J gene | V gene | clone size | CDR3 DNA | CDR3 protein
- | TRBJ1-5 | TRBV13 | - | TGTGCCAGCAGCTTAAAGAGGAGGGAGCCCCAGCATTTT | CASSLKRREPQHF
- | TRBJ2-7 | TRBV18 | - | TGTGCCAGTAAACAGTCCCGGGAGTACGAGCAGTACTTC | CASKQSREYEQYF
TRBD2 | TRBJ2-3 | TRBV18 | - | TGTGCCAGCTCACCCACGGCGGGGGGCGCAGATACGCAGTATTTT | CASSPTAGGADTQYF
- | TRBJ1-1 | TRBV7-2 | - | TGTGCCAGCAGCCCCTCCGGACTGGCGGCCACTGAAGCTTTCTTT | CASSPSGLAATEAFF
TRBD2 | TRBJ2-3 | TRBV6-4 | - | TGTGCCAGCAGTGAAAGCGGGGGGGCCACAGATACGCAGTATTTT | CASSESGGATDTQYF
TRBD1 | TRBJ1-4 | TRBV5-6 | - | TGTGCCAGCAGCTACAGGGGGCTCACTAATGAAAAACTGTTTTTT | CASSYRGLTNEKLFF
TRBD1 | TRBJ1-1 | TRBV7-9 | few | TGTGCCAGCAGCTCGAGGGACAGGGGCACGAACACTGAAGCTTTCTTT | CASSSRDRGTNTEAFF
- | TRBJ2-7 | TRBV14 | - | TGTGCCAGCAGCCAACTCGGACAGGGACTAACCTACGAGCAGTACTTC | CASSQLGQGLTYEQYF
- | TRBJ2-2 | TRBV10-3 | few | TGTGCCATCAGTGAGTCGAGAGCCACGAACACCGGGGAGCTGTTTTTT | CAISESRATNTGELFF
- | TRBJ1-3 | TRBV10-1 | - | TGCGCCACTTGCGGGGGGGTTCAGGACACCATATATTTT | CATCGGVQDTIYF
- | TRBJ1-5 | TRBV28 | - | TGTGCCAGCAGTTCGGGACAAAATAGCAATCAGCCCCAGCATTTT | CASSSGQNSNQPQHF
TRBD1 | TRBJ1-4 | TRBV28 | few | TGTGCCAGCAGTTTTTACCGGGACAGGGCCCTTTCTGCAACTAATGAAAAACTGTTTTTT | CASSFYRDRALSATNEKLFF
- | TRBJ2-1 | TRBV19 | - | TGTGCCAGTGTCCCGATCGGGACTGGTGACAATGAGCAGTTCTTC | CASVPIGTGDNEQFF
TRBD1 | TRBJ1-1 | TRBV28 | - | TGTGCCAGCCGGGGACAGGGGATTTTTAACACTGAAGCTTTCTTT | CASRGQGIFNTEAFF
- | TRBJ2-1 | TRBV10-3 | - | TGTGCCATCAGTGAGCGAGACCGGGGGAATGAGCAGTTCTTC | CAISERDRGNEQFF
TRBD1 | TRBJ2-3 | TRBV5-1 | - | TGCGCCAGCAGCCTGGGACAGGGGTTCACAGATACGCAGTATTTT | CASSLGQGFTDTQYF
- | TRBJ2-2 | TRBV29-1 | - | TGCAGCGTTGAGAAACAGCTAAACACCGGGGAGCTGTTTTTT | CSVEKQLNTGELFF
TRBD1 | TRBJ2-7 | TRBV28 | - | TGTGCCAGCGGAATCCAATCCGGGACAGGCTACGAGCAGTACTTC | CASGIQSGTGYEQYF
TRBD1 | TRBJ1-6 | TRBV7-9 | - | TGTTCCAGCAGCTTAGGGACAGGGGCGATACAAGCCCTCCACTTT | CSSSLGTGAIQALHF
TRBD2 | TRBJ2-5 | TRBV6-4 | - | TGTGCCAGCAGTGACTCGAGGGAGAGCGGGGGGGATCAAGAGACCCAGTACTTC | CASSDSRESGGDQETQYF
- | TRBJ1-1 | TRBV7-8 | once | TGTGCCAGCAGCTCGACAGGTTTGAACACTGAAGCTTTCTTT | CASSSTGLNTEAFF
- | TRBJ1-1 | TRBV20-1 | once | TGCAGTACATATTTGAACACTGAAGCTTTCTTT | CSTYLNTEAFF